Listed here are 8 T cell receptor beta chains from one sample, sequenced in a study of T cell responses to AZD1222 COVID-19 vaccine. Repertoires were generated with immunoSEQ multiplex PCR, while TCRdb's copy carries only in-frame clones and drops some. Found here are approximately 140,000 clones, 75% to 95% of them singletons; the top ten hold 1.5% to 2%. The sequenced sample was peripheral blood, obtained 28 days after the second AZD1222 dose. These receptors all stem from an adult who received the AZD1222 COVID-19 vaccine.

The chain employs TRBV5-4 and TRBJ2-2; TRBD2 matches 11 bases. The V and J ends lost 4 bases and 5 bases, in that order; junction bases with no gene match: 1. The CDR3 runs 14 residues. Per germline, CDR1 SGHNT and CDR2 YYREEE (reference sequence). CDR3 DNA: TGTGCCAGCAGCGTAGCGGGAGGGACCGGGGAGCTGTTTTTT. Translating gives CASSVAGGTGELFF. Using reference TRBV5-4 and TRBJ2-2 for the parts outside the CDR3, the full variable domain is ETGVTQSPTHLIKTRGQQVTLRCSSQSGHNTVSWYQQALGQGPQFIFQYYREEENGRGNFPPRFSGLQFPNYSSELNVNALELDDSALYLCASSVAGGTGELFFGEGSRLTVL.

This chain connects TRBV7-9 to TRBJ1-2, with D possibly TRBD1 on 5 matching bases. The germline gives CDR1 SEHNR, CDR2 FQNEAQ (reference sequence). Trimming shortened V by 3 bases and J by 7 bases, and 12 bases separated the two germline ends. The CDR3 extends over 13 amino acids. DNA for the CDR3: TGTGCCAGCAGCTTTTCCGAGGGGCCTGGCTACACCTTC. Its translation: CASSFSEGPGYTF.

This chain joins TRBV7-2 and TRBJ2-5; 7 positions match TRBD2. Trimming took 5 bases from V and 1 from J; bases not matched to a gene: 4. CDR3 length: 14 amino acids. Germline assignment: CDR1 SGHTA and CDR2 FQGNSA. The CDR3 DNA is TGTGCCAGCAGCCCTAGCGGAGGCCAAGAGACCCAGTACTTC. This gives the protein CASSPSGGQETQYF. Variable domain in full (rest from reference TRBV7-2 and TRBJ2-5): GAGVSQSPSNKVTEKGKDVELRCDPISGHTALYWYRQSLGQGLEFLIYFQGNSAPDKSGLPSDRFSAERTGGSVSTLTIQRTQQEDSAVYLCASSPSGGQETQYFGPGTRLLVL.

J is TRBJ2-7 and V is TRBV23-1; D ambiguous. TRBV23-1 qualifies as an ORF whose function is uncertain. V was shortened by 7 bases and J by 4 bases, with 17 bases between the two germline ends. The CDR3 has 14 amino acids. CDR3 nucleotides: TGCGCCAGCATCTGTGTTGGTAAACCTTACGAGCAGTACGTC. It translates to CASICVGKPYEQYV.

The chain recombines TRBV18 with TRBJ1-2, with D unresolved. The germline CDR1 and CDR2 sequences are KGHSH and LQKENI. This CDR3 comprises 14 residues. V was trimmed by 3 bases and J by 3 bases, leaving 11 bases between them. The CDR3 DNA is TGTGCCAGCTCACCGCCAGGTCTTGACTATGGCTACACCTTC. Translation gives CASSPPGLDYGYTF. Combining the CDR3 with reference TRBV18 and TRBJ1-2 gives the whole variable domain NAGVMQNPRHLVRRRGQEARLRCSPMKGHSHVYWYRQLPEEGLKFMVYLQKENIIDESGMPKERFSAEFPKEGPSILRIQQVVRGDSAAYFCASSPPGLDYGYTFGSGTRLTVV.

This clone was seen only a few times. The CDR3 reads CASSPGWTEAFF. The CDR3 DNA is TGTGCCAGCAGCCCCGGGTGGACTGAAGCTTTCTTT. V gene TRBV3-1 (or the pseudogene TRBV3-2) combines with J gene TRBJ1-1; D gene unclear. The germline V gene has CDR1 LGHDT and CDR2 YNNKEL (reference sequence). The CDR3 has 12 amino acids. V was trimmed by 4 bases and J by 5 bases, leaving 8 bases between them.

This chain uses TRBV12-3 or TRBV12-4 with TRBJ1-5; D not resolved. V shed 4 bases and J shed 3 bases, with 7 bases lying between them. CDR3 size: 13 residues. The CDR3 reads CASSSGANQPQHF. DNA for the CDR3: TGTGCCAGCAGTTCAGGTGCCAATCAGCCCCAGCATTTT.

CDR3: CASSWAGRNSPLHF. Written as DNA, the CDR3 is TGTGCCAGCAGTTGGGCAGGAAGAAATTCACCCCTCCACTTT. The chain combines TRBV27 with TRBJ1-6; D is undetermined. The CDR3 is 14 residues long. V was cut by 4 bases and J by 7 bases, with 11 bases left in between. Looked up from germline, CDR1 is MNHEY and CDR2 is SMNVEV (reference sequence).